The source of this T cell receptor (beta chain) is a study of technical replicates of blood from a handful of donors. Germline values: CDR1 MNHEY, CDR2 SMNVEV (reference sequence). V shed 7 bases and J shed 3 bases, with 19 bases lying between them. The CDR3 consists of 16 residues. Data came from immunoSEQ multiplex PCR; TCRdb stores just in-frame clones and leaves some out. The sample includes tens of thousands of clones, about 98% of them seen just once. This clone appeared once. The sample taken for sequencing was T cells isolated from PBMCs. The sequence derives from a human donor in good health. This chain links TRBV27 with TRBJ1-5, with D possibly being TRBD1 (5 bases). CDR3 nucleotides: TGTGCCAGCACCGACCGTAAGAAGGGGAACAATCAGCCCCAGCATTTT. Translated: CASTDRKKGNNQPQHF.